Here is one T cell receptor (beta chain) with its context. The data were taken from a study of shared clonotypes between healthy human individuals. Here immunoSEQ multiplex PCR was the method, and the copy in TCRdb shows in-frame clones only, minus some. This sample has a few hundred thousand clones, with 95% to 97% found just once. Germline values: CDR1 SGHRS, CDR2 YFSETQ. V was clipped by 4 bases and J by 0 bases, with 15 bases between them. The CDR3 loop spans 16 amino acids. The V and J genes are TRBV5-1 and TRBJ2-3; D might be TRBD1 (5 bases). Sequenced input: memory CD8+ T cells sorted from blood. Subset specified: CD45RO+ cells pooled with CCR7-negative TemRA cells. This clonotype was obtained from a young man in good health. The CDR3 reads CASSQLPQGSTDTQYF. The DNA for the CDR3 is TGCGCCAGCAGCCAACTTCCGCAGGGCAGCACAGATACGCAGTATTTT.